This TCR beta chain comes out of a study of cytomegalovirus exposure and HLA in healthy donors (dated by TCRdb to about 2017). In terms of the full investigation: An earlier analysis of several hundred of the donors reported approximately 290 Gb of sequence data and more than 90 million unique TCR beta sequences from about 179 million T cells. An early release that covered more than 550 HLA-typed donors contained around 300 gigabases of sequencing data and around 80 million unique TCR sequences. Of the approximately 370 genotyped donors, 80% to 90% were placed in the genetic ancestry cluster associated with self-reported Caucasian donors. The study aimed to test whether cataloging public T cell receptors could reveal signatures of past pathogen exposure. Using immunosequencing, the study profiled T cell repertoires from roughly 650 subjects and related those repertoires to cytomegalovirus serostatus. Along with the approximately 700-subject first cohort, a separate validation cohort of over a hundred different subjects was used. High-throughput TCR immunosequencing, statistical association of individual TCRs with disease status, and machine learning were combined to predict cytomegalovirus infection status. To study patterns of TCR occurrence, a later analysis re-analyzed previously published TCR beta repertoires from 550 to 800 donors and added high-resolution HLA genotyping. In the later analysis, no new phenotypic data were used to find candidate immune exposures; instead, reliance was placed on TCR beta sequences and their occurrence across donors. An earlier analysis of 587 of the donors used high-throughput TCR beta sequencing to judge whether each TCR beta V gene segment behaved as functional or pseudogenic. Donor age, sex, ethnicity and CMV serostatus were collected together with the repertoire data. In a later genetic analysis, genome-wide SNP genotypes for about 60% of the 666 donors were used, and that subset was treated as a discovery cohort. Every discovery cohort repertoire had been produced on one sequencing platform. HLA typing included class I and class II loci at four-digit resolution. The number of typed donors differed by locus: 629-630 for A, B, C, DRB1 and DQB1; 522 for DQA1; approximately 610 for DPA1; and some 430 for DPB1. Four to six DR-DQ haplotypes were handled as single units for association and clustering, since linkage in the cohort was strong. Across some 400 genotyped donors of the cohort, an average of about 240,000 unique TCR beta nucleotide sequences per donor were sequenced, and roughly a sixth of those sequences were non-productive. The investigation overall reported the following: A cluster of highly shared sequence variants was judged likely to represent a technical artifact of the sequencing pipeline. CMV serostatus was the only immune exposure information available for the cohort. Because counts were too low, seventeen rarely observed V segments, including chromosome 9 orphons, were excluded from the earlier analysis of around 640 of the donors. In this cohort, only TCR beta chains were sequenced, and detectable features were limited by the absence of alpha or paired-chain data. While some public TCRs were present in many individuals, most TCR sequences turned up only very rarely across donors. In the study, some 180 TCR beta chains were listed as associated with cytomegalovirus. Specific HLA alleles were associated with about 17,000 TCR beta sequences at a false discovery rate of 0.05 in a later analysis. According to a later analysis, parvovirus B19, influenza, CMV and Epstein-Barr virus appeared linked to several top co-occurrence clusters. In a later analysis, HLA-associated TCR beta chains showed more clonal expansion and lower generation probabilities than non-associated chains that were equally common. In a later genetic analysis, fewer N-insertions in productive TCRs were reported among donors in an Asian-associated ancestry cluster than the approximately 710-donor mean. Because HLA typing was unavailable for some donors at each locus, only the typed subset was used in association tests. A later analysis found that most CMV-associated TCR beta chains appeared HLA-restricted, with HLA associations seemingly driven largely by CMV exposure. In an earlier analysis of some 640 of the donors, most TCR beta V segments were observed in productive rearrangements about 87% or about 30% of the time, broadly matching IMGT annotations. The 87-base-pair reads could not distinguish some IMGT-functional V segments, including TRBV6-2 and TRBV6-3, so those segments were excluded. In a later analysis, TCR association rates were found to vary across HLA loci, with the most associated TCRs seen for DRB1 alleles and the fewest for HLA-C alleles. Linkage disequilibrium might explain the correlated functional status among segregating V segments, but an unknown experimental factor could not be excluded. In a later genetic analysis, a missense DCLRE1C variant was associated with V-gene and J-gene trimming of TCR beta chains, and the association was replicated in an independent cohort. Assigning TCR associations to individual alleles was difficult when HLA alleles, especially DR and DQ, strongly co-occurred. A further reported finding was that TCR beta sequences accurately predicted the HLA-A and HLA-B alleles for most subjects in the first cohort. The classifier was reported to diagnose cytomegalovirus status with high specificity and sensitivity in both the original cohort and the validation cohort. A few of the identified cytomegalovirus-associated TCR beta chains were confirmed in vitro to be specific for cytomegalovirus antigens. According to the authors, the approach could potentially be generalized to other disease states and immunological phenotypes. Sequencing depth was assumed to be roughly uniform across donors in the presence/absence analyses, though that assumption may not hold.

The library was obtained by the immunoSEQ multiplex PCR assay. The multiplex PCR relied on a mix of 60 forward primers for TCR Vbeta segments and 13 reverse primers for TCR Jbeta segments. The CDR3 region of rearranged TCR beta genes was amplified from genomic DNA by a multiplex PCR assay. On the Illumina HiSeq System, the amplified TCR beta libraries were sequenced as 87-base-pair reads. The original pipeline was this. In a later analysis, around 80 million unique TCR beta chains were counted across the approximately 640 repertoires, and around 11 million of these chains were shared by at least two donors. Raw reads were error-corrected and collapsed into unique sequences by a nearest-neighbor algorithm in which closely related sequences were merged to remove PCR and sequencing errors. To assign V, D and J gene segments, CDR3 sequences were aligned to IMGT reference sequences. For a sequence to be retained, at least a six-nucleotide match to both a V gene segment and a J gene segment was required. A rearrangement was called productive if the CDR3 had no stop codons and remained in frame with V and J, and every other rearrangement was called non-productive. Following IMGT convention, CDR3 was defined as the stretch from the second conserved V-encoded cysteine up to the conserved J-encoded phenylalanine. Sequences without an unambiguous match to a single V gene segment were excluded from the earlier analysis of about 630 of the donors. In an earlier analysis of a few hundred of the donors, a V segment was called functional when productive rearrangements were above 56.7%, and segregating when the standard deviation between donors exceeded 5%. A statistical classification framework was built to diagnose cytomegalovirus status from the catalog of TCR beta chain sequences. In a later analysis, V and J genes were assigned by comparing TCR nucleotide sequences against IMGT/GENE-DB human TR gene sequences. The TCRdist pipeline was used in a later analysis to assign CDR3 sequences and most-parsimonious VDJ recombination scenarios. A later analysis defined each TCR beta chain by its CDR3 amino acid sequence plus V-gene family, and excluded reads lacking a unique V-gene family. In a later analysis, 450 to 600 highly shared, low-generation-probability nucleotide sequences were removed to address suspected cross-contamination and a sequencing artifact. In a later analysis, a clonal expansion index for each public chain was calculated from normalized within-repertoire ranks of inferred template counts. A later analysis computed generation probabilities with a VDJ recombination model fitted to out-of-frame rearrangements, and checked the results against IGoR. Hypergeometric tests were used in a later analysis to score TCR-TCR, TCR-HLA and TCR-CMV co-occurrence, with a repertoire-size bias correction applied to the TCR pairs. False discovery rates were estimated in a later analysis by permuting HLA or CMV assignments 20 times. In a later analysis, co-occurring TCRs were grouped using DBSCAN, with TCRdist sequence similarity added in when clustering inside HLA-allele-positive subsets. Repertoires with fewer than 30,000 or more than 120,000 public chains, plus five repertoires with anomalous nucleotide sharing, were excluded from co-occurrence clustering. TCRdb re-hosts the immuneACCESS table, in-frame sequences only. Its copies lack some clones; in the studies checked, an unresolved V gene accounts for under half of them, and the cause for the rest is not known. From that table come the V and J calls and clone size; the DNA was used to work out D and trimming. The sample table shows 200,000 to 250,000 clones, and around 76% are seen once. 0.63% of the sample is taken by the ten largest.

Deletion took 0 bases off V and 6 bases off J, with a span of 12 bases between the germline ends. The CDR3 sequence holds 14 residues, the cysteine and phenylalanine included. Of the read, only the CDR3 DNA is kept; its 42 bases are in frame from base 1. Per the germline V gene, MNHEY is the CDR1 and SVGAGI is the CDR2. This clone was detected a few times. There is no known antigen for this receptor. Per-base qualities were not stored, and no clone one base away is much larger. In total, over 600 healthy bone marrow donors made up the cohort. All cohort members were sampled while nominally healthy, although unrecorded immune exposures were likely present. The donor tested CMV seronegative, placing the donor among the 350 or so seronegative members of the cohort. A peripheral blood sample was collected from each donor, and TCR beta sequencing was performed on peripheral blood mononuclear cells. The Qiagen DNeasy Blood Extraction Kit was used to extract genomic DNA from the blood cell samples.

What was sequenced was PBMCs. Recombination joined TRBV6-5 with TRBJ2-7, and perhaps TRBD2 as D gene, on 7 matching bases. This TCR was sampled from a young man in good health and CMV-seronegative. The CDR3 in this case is CASSYSGGRSEQYF. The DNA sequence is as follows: TGTGCCAGCAGTTACTCCGGGGGGCGCTCCGAGCAGTACTTC.